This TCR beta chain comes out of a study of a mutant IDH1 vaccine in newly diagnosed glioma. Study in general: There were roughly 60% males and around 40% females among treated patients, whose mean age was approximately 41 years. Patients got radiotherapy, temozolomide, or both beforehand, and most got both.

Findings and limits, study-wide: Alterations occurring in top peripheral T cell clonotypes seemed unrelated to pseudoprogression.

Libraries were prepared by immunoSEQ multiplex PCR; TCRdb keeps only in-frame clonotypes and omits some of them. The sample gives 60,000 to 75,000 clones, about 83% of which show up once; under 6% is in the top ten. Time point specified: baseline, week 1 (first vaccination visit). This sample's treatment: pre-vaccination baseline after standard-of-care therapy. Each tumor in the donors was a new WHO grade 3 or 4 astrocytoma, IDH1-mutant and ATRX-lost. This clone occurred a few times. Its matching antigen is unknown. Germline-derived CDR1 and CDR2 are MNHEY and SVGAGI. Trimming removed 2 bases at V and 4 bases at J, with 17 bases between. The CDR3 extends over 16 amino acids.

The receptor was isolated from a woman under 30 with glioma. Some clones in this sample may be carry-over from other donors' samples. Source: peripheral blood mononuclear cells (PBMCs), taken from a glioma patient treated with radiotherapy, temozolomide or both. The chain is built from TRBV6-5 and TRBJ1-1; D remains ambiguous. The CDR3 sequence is CASSYNGLGGVTEAFF. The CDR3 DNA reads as TGTGCCAGCAGTTACAACGGGCTGGGTGGGGTCACTGAAGCTTTCTTT.